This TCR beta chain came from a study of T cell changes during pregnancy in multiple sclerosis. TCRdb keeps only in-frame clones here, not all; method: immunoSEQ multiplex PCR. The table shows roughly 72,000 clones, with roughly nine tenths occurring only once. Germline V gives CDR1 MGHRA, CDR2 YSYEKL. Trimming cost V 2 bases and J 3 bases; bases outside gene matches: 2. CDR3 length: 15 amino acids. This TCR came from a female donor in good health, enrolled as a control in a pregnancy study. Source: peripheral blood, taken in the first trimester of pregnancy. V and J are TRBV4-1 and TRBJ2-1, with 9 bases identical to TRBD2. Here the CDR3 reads CASSQTSGFYNEQFF. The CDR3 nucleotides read TGCGCCAGCAGCCAAACTAGCGGGTTCTACAATGAGCAGTTCTTC.